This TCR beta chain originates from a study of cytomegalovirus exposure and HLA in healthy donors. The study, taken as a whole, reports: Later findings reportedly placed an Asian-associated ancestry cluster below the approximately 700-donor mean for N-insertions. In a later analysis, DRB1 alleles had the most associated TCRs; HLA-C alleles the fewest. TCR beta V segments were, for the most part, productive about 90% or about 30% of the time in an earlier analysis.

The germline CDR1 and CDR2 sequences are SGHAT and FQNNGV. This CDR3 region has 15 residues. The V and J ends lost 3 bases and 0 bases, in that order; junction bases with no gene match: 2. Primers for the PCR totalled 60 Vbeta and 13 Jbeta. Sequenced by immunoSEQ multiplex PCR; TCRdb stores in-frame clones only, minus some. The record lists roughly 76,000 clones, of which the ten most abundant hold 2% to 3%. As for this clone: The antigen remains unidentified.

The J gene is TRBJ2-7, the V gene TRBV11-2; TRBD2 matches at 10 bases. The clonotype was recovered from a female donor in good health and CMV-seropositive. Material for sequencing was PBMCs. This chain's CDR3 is CASSLASGSSYEQYF. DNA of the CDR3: TGTGCCAGCAGCTTGGCTAGCGGGAGCTCCTACGAGCAGTACTTC.